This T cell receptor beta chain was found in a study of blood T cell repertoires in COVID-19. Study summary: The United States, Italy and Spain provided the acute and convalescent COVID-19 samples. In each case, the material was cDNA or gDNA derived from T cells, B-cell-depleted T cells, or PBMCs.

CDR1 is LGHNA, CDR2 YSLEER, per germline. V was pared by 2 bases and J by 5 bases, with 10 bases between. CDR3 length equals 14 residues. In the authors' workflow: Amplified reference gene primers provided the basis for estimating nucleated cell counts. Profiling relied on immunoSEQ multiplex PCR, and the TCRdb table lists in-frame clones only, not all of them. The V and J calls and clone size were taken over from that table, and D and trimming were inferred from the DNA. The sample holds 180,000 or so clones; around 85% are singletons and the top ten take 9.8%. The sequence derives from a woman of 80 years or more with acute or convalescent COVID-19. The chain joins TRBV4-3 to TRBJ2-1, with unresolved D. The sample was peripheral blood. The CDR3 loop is CASSQNYYNNEQFF. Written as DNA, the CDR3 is TGCGCCAGCAGCCAAAACTACTACAACAATGAGCAGTTCTTC.